These 23 T cell receptor beta chains originate from one sample sequenced in a study of human T cells and chemical hapten exposure. TCRdb analysed the RACE reads with MiXCR anew, one entry per CDR3 protein. In the table there are about 100,000 distinct CDR3 sequences, more than 9% of which are singletons. The time point was: patch test 1, 2 weeks after DPC sensitization. As for treatment: therapeutic diphenylcyclopropenone sensitization with weekly scalp DPC. The input for sequencing was whole blood, taken in connection with sensitization to the hapten diphenylcyclopropenone (DPC). Receptor source: a man aged 35 to 55 with alopecia areata. Some clones in this sample may be carry-over from other donors' samples.

The chain recombines TRBV12-3 or TRBV12-4 with TRBJ1-1; TRBD1 aligns across 9 bases. V lost 3 bases, J lost 10 bases, and 6 bases stayed unmatched. The CDR3 contains 13 residues. The DNA of the CDR3 is TGTGCCAGCAGTTTCTCGGACAGGGGTAGAGCTTTCTTT. This translates into CASSFSDRGRAFF.

This clonotype has at least ten counts. This chain connects TRBV20-1 to TRBJ1-3, with 8 bases identical to TRBD1. V gave up 2 bases and J gave up 16 bases; unmatched junction bases: 7. Per the germline V gene, CDR1 is DFQATT and CDR2 is SNEGSKA (reference sequence). This CDR3 is built from 11 residues. CDR3 sequence (DNA): TGCAGTGCTAGAAGTCCCGCAGGGGGCTATTTT. This sequence encodes CSARSPAGGYF.

V and J are TRBV27 and TRBJ1-5; D is undetermined. The CDR3 loop spans 16 amino acids. Between the trimmed V and J ends, which lost 6 bases and 0 bases, there was a span of 15 bases. Germline CDR1 and CDR2: MNHEY and SMNVEV (reference sequence). The CDR3 nucleotides are TGTGCCAGCAGCAGCAGAGGACTGGATAGCAATCAGCCCCAGCATTTT. This codes for CASSSRGLDSNQPQHF.

This clonotype turned up a few times. The chain uses TRBV29-1 and TRBJ1-1; TRBD1 might be the D (5 bases). Trimming stripped 3 bases from V and 5 bases from J, with 16 bases between. There are 14 residues in the CDR3. CDR1 is SQVTM, CDR2 ANQGSEA, per germline. Here the CDR3 DNA reads TGCAGCGTTGACTTTGCAGGGTTAGGTACTGAAGCTTTCTTT. It encodes CSVDFAGLGTEAFF. Full variable domain (missing parts from reference TRBV29-1 and TRBJ1-1): SAVISQKPSRDICQRGTSLTIQCQVDSQVTMMFWYRQQPGQSLTLIATANQGSEATYESGFVIDKFPISRPNLTFSTLTVSNMSPEDSSIYLCSVDFAGLGTEAFFGQGTRLTVV.

CDR3 sequence: CASSVGQGSYEQYF. As DNA, the CDR3 is TGTGCCAGCAGCGTGGGACAGGGGTCCTACGAGCAGTACTTC. V is TRBV13 and J is TRBJ2-7; 10 positions match TRBD1. V dropped 5 bases and J dropped 1; count of bases not matched to a gene: 2. The CDR3 has 14 amino acids. In germline, CDR1 is PRHDT, CDR2 FYEKMQ (reference sequence).

This rearrangement joins TRBV20-1 to TRBJ2-1; D is perhaps TRBD1 or TRBD2 (5 bases each). Trimming cost V 0 bases and J 8 bases, with 20 bases left between them. Per germline, CDR1 DFQATT and CDR2 SNEGSKA (reference sequence). The CDR3 consists of 16 residues. The CDR3 bases are TGCAGTGCTAGAGATAAAGCAGGGACGATCCGCGATGAGCAGTTCTTC. It is translated as CSARDKAGTIRDEQFF.

To note about this clonotype: One junction end does not reproduce the germline sequence, and a read error may be involved. The V call is TRBV29-1, the J call TRBJ2-3, with D unclear. Germline V gene data show CDR1 as SQVTM and CDR2 as ANQGSEA. This CDR3 has 13 residues. The CDR3 here is CSLDMELADTQYF. CDR3 nucleotide sequence: TGCAGCCTTGACATGGAGCTCGCAGATACGCAGTATTTT.

Note on this clonotype: An end of the junction does not agree with germline; a read error may underlie this. The chain carries TRBV19 and TRBJ2-1, with TRBD2 matching over 7 bases. Germline CDR1 LNHDA, CDR2 SQIVND (reference sequence). The CDR3 spans 13 residues. The CDR3 DNA follows: TGTGCCAGTAGGATAGCGGGCCTCAATGAGCAGTTCTTC. This encodes CASRIAGLNEQFF.

The J gene is TRBJ1-2, the V gene TRBV24-1; a weak D match, TRBD1 (6 bases). Germline V gene lookup returns CDR1 KGHDR and CDR2 SFDVKD. The CDR3 is 13 amino acids. The V end was cut by 3 bases, the J end by 8 bases, with 12 bases between. CDR3 protein: CATSDELQGGYTF. The CDR3 bases are TGTGCCACCAGTGATGAGCTACAGGGCGGCTACACCTTC.

In this sample, this clonotype turned up many times. V usage is TRBV9 and J usage is TRBJ1-1; D ambiguous. The CDR3 totals 15 residues. Germline V CDR1 and CDR2: SGDLS, YYNGEE. V was trimmed by 0 bases and J by 2 bases, leaving 11 bases between them. For the CDR3, the DNA is TGTGCCAGCAGCGTAGATCCCGTAGCAAACACTGAAGCTTTCTTT. Its protein is CASSVDPVANTEAFF.

The rearrangement joins TRBV5-6 to TRBJ1-3; 8 nucleotides line up with TRBD1. J lost 1 base, V lost 4 bases, and 1 base had no gene match. The CDR3 runs 14 residues. Germline V gives CDR1 SGHDT, CDR2 YYEEEE. CDR3 amino acids: CASSRQGSGNTIYF. In DNA form, the CDR3 reads TGTGCCAGCAGCCGACAGGGGTCTGGAAACACCATATATTTT.

The chain combines TRBV5-1 with TRBJ2-7, with 10 bases fitting TRBD2. In germline, CDR1 is SGHRS, CDR2 YFSETQ. V was pared by 8 bases and J by 0 bases, with 2 bases of the junction left unmatched. The CDR3 contains 13 residues. CDR3 DNA: TGCGCCAGTTCTAGCGGGAGCTCCTACGAGCAGTACGTC. This encodes CASSSGSSYEQYV.

The V gene is TRBV19, the J gene TRBJ2-2; no firm D call. The CDR3 is 14 amino acids. The germline V and J ends were trimmed by 2 bases and 6 bases, with 10 bases remaining between them. Germline V lookup: CDR1 LNHDA, CDR2 SQIVND (reference sequence). CDR3: CASSIKALAGELFF. For the CDR3, the DNA is TGTGCCAGTAGTATAAAGGCCCTCGCCGGGGAGCTGTTTTTT.

V usage is TRBV29-1 and J usage is TRBJ1-2; D gene uncertain. This CDR3 is 13 amino acids long. V was pared by 3 bases and J by 3 bases, with 11 bases between. Germline V lookup: CDR1 SQVTM, CDR2 ANQGSEA. CDR3 DNA sequence: TGCAGCGTTGACTTGGACGGGTACTATGGCTACACCTTC. The encoded protein is CSVDLDGYYGYTF. Using reference TRBV29-1 and TRBJ1-2 for the parts outside the CDR3, the full variable domain is SAVISQKPSRDICQRGTSLTIQCQVDSQVTMMFWYRQQPGQSLTLIATANQGSEATYESGFVIDKFPISRPNLTFSTLTVSNMSPEDSSIYLCSVDLDGYYGYTFGSGTRLTVV.

At least ten counts were recorded for this clonotype. The chain uses TRBV11-1 and TRBJ1-2; 8 bases match TRBD1. Losses at the gene ends were 2 bases for V and 3 bases for J; bases not matched to a gene: 11. The germline CDR1 and CDR2 sequences are SGHAT and FQDESV (reference sequence). The CDR3 is made up of 17 amino acids. The CDR3 DNA reads as TGTGCCAGCAGCTTATCTTACAGGACAGGGAAGGACTATGGCTACACCTTC. This translates into CASSLSYRTGKDYGYTF.

This clonotype was detected ten times or more. V and J are TRBV6-5 and TRBJ1-2; 7 bases fit TRBD1. J was trimmed by 5 bases and V by 6 bases; bases with no gene match: 6. The CDR3 consists of 13 residues. The germline gives CDR1 MNHEY, CDR2 SVGAGI. CDR3 sequence: CASRGTARYGYTF. CDR3 bases: TGTGCCAGCAGGGGGACAGCCCGTTATGGCTACACCTTC.

The rearrangement links TRBV24-1 to TRBJ1-5; maybe TRBD1 (5 bases). Per germline, CDR1 KGHDR and CDR2 SFDVKD. This CDR3 region has 12 residues. V lost 4 bases and J lost 13, with 13 bases in between. The CDR3 DNA reads as TGTGCCACCAGTGAACCCCCGGGACCTCAGCATTTT. Translation: CATSEPPGPQHF.

CDR3 sequence (DNA): TGCAGCGTTGGAGGACGCAATCAGCCCCAGCATTTT. This sequence encodes CSVGGRNQPQHF. V usage is TRBV29-1 and J usage is TRBJ1-5; no firm D call. Per the germline V gene, CDR1 is SQVTM and CDR2 is ANQGSEA. V was shortened by 4 bases and J by 2 bases, with 6 bases between the two germline ends. This CDR3 comprises 12 residues.

This clonotype was detected only a few times. The chain carries TRBV7-3 and TRBJ1-6, with a tentative D call TRBD1 (5 bases). Trimming shortened V by 5 bases and J by 7 bases, and 9 bases separated the two germline ends. Germline V gene data show CDR1 as SGHTA and CDR2 as FQGTGA. CDR3 length equals 13 residues. The DNA for the CDR3 is TGTGCCAGCAGCCGCGCAGGGAATTCACCCCTCCACTTT. Translated: CASSRAGNSPLHF.

This clonotype was picked up many times. The V call is TRBV19, the J call TRBJ1-5, with D unclear. The CDR3 loop spans 12 amino acids. Germline CDR1 and CDR2: LNHDA and SQIVND (reference sequence). V dropped 7 bases and J dropped 6 bases, with 10 bases sitting between them. This chain's CDR3 is CASNSRAQPQHF. Here the CDR3 DNA reads TGTGCCAGTAATAGTAGAGCTCAGCCCCAGCATTTT.

This clonotype was detected many times. This CDR3 is CASSLGGPGDSPLHF. DNA of the CDR3: TGTGCCAGCAGCTTAGGGGGGCCTGGTGATTCACCCCTCCACTTT. V is TRBV7-8 and J is TRBJ1-6; D possibly corresponds to TRBD1 (6 bases). CDR3 length: 15 amino acids. The V gene lost 1 base and the J gene lost 8 bases, with 12 bases spanning the gap. Germline values: CDR1 SGHVS, CDR2 FQNEAQ.

There are a few counts of this clonotype. The chain has TRBV6-1 and TRBJ2-7; D unclear. This CDR3 contains 12 residues. Germline CDR1 MNHNS, CDR2 SASEGT. The V gene lost 4 bases and the J gene lost 12 bases, with 16 bases spanning the gap. CDR3 bases: TGTGCCAGCAGTGGAACGCATGGTGCACGGTACGTC. Encoded protein: CASSGTHGARYV.

The J gene is TRBJ2-7, the V gene TRBV4-1, with 10 nucleotides matching TRBD2. Germline lookup yields CDR1 MGHRA and CDR2 YSYEKL. V was pared by 5 bases and J by 4 bases, with 8 bases of the junction left unmatched. The CDR3 has 15 amino acids. The CDR3 spells CASSWATSGKYEQYV. CDR3 DNA sequence: TGCGCCAGCAGCTGGGCTACTAGCGGGAAGTACGAGCAGTACGTC.